The rows below give T cell receptor beta chains drawn from one sample of a study of T cells in Graves' hyperthyroidism and ophthalmopathy. TCRdb called the multiplex PCR reads again in MiXCR, with one record for every CDR3 protein. The table has 300,000 to 450,000 distinct CDR3 sequences, more than 15% seen once; the top ten hold about a quarter. The sequenced sample consisted of blood. The receptors stem from a woman aged 18-29 years with Graves' hyperthyroidism that later progressed to Graves' ophthalmopathy. Both conserved end residues are part of each CDR3. The D gene is left open where the match is weak. A row's size may be missing; if present it is once, few, many or a size class.

TRBD2 | TRBJ2-3 | - | TRBV7-9 | CASSLVAGGFTDTQYF | TGTGCCAGCAGCTTAGTAGCGGGGGGGTTCACAGATACGCAGTATTTT
- | TRBJ2-7 | many | TRBV5-1 | CASSLDSPYEQYF | TGCGCCAGCAGCTTGGACAGCCCCTACGAGCAGTACTTC
- | TRBJ2-7 | - | TRBV11-2 | CASSLGIYEQYF | TGTGCCAGCAGCTTAGGGATCTACGAGCAGTACTTC
TRBD2 | TRBJ2-4 | many | TRBV20-1 | CSARTLAGGKAKNIQYF | TGCAGTGCTAGAACCCTAGCGGGAGGGAAAGCCAAAAACATTCAGTACTTC
TRBD1 | TRBJ2-2 | - | TRBV7-9 | CAADPGQGTGELFF | TGTGCCGCGGACCCGGGACAGGGCACCGGGGAGCTGTTTTTT
- | TRBJ1-5 | few | TRBV14 | CASSQLQGSQPQHF | TGTGCCAGCAGCCAATTACAGGGTTCTCAGCCCCAGCATTTT
- | TRBJ2-3 | - | TRBV25-1 | CASSELRLYF | TGTGCCAGCAGTGAATTGAGACTGTATTTT
- | TRBJ2-7 | - | TRBV20-1 | CSASRGASYEQYF | TGCAGTGCTAGTAGGGGGGCCAGCTACGAGCAGTACTTC
TRBD1 | TRBJ1-2 | few | TRBV5-5 | CASSLLGQGLDGYTF | TGTGCCAGCAGCTTGTTAGGACAGGGCTTGGATGGCTACACCTTC
- | TRBJ2-2 | many | TRBV30 | CASGGALNTGELFF | TGTGCCTCGGGCGGGGCCCTGAACACCGGGGAGCTGTTTTTT
- | TRBJ2-3 | many | TRBV12-3/TRBV12-4 | CASSGVATDTQYF | TGTGCCAGCAGTGGTGTAGCCACAGATACGCAGTATTTT
TRBD2 | TRBJ2-1 | many | TRBV27 | CASTLAAGGPGSYNEQFF | TGTGCCAGCACATTAGCAGCGGGAGGGCCAGGGTCCTACAATGAGCAGTTCTTC
TRBD2 | TRBJ2-5 | many | TRBV11-1 | CASSPRTSGSQETQYF | TGTGCCAGCAGCCCCCGGACTAGCGGGAGCCAAGAGACCCAGTACTTC
TRBD1 | TRBJ2-1 | many | TRBV28 | CASSRGQGSYNEQFF | TGTGCCAGCAGTAGGGGACAGGGCTCCTACAATGAGCAGTTCTTC
TRBD1 | TRBJ2-7 | - | TRBV12-3/TRBV12-4 | CASSSTGQGAAEQYF | TGTGCCAGCAGTAGTACGGGACAGGGGGCGGCCGAGCAGTACTTC
- | TRBJ2-7 | many | TRBV3-1 | CASSQNSYEQYF | TGTGCCAGCAGCCAAAACTCCTACGAGCAGTACTTC
- | TRBJ2-3 | - | TRBV2 | CASRADRHGTDTQYF | TGTGCCAGCAGAGCTGACAGGCATGGCACAGATACGCAGTATTTT
- | TRBJ2-7 | many | TRBV18 | CASSPSRALAEQYF | TGTGCCAGCTCACCATCCCGCGCCCTGGCCGAGCAGTACTTC
- | TRBJ1-2 | many | TRBV3-1 | CASSQGGQGQTYGYTF | TGTGCCAGCAGCCAAGGAGGCCAAGGACAGACCTATGGCTACACCTTC
- | TRBJ1-1 | many | TRBV6-5 | CASSYSIYSLNTEAFF | TGTGCCAGCAGTTACTCGATTTACAGCCTGAACACTGAAGCTTTCTTT
TRBD2 | TRBJ2-1 | many | TRBV5-1 | CASSLVGLAGDIYNEQFF | TGCGCCAGCAGCTTGGTAGGTTTAGCGGGAGACATCTACAATGAGCAGTTCTTC
TRBD2 | TRBJ2-7 | few | TRBV25-1 | CASSEGLALEQYF | TGTGCCAGCAGTGAAGGACTAGCCCTGGAGCAGTACTTC
- | TRBJ2-3 | many | TRBV28 | CASSLGAGVTDTQYF | TGTGCCAGCAGTTTAGGTGCCGGGGTCACAGATACGCAGTATTTT
TRBD1 | TRBJ1-5 | many | TRBV19 | CASSIVRGQRNQPQHF | TGTGCCAGTAGTATAGTAAGGGGGCAACGCAATCAGCCCCAGCATTTT
- | TRBJ2-7 | many | TRBV7-2 | CASSLGTAEPPYEQYF | TGTGCCAGCAGCTTAGGGACAGCTGAACCCCCCTACGAGCAGTACTTC
TRBD1 | TRBJ2-3 | many | TRBV2 | CASRSGTGNTDTQYF | TGTGCCAGCAGGTCCGGGACAGGGAACACAGATACGCAGTATTTT
TRBD1 | TRBJ1-2 | - | TRBV20-1 | CSAREGGQTYGYTF | TGCAGTGCTAGAGAGGGGGGACAGACCTATGGCTACACCTTC
TRBD2 | TRBJ2-1 | few | TRBV20-1 | CSAEGLAGLWYNEQFF | TGCAGTGCTGAGGGACTAGCGGGGCTCTGGTACAATGAGCAGTTCTTC
- | TRBJ1-5 | many | TRBV4-1 | CASRAFLYSNQPQHF | TGCGCCAGCAGAGCGTTCCTTTATAGCAATCAGCCCCAGCATTTT